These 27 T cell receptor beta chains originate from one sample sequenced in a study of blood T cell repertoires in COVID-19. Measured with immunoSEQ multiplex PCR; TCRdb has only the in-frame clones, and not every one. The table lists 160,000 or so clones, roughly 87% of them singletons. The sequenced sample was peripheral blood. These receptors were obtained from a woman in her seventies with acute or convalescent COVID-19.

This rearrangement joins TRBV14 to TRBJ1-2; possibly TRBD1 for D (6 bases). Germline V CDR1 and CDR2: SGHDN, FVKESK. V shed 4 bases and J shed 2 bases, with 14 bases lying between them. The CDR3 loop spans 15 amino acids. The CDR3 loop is CASSPVRGWNYGYTF. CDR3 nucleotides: TGTGCCAGCAGCCCCGTTAGGGGGTGGAACTATGGCTACACCTTC.

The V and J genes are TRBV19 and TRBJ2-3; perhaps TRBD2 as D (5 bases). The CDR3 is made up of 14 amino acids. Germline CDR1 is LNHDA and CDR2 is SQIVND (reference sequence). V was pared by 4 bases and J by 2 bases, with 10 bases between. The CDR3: CASSKEVATDTQYF. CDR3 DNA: TGTGCCAGTAGTAAGGAGGTGGCCACAGATACGCAGTATTTT. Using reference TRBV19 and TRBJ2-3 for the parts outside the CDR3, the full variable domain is DGGITQSPKYLFRKEGQNVTLSCEQNLNHDAMYWYRQDPGQGLRLIYYSQIVNDFQKGDIAEGYSVSREKKESFPLTVTSAQKNPTAFYLCASSKEVATDTQYFGPGTRLTVL.

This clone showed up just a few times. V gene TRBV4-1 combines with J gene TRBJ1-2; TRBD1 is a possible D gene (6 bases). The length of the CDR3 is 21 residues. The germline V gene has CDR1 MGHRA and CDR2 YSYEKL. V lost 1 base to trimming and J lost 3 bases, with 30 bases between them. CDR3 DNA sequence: TGCGCCAGCAGCCAAGCTGGGGGCCTTGACTTAATCGGAAAGTATGACTATGGCTACACCTTC. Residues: CASSQAGGLDLIGKYDYGYTF.

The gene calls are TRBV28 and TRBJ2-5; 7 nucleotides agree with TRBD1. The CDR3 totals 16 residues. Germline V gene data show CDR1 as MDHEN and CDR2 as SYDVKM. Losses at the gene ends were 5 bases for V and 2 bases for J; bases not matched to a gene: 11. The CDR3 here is CASSPVLGTAQETQYF. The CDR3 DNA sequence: TGTGCCAGCAGTCCTGTACTCGGGACAGCTCAAGAGACCCAGTACTTC.

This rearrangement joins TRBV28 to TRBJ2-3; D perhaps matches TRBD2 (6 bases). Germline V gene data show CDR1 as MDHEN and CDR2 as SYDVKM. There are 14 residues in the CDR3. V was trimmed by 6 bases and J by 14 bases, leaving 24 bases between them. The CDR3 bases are TGTGCCAGCAGGACGACCGGGACTCCTCTACGGGGGTATTTT. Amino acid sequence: CASRTTGTPLRGYF.

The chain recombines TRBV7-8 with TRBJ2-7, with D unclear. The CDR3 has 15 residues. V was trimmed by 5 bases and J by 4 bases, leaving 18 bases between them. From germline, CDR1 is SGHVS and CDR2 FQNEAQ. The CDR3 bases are TGTGCCAGCAGCAAGTCTGCGAATTCCCTTTACGAGCAGTACTTC. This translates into CASSKSANSLYEQYF.

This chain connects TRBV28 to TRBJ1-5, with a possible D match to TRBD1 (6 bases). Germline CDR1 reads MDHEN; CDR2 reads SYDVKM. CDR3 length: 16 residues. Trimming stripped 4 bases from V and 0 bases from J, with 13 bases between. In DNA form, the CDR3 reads TGTGCCAGCAGTTCGTGGACAGATAATAGCAATCAGCCCCAGCATTTT. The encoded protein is CASSSWTDNSNQPQHF. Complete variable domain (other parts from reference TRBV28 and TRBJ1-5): DVKVTQSSRYLVKRTGEKVFLECVQDMDHENMFWYRQDPGLGLRLIYFSYDVKMKEKGDIPEGYSVSREKKERFSLILESASTNQTSMYLCASSSWTDNSNQPQHFGDGTRLSIL.

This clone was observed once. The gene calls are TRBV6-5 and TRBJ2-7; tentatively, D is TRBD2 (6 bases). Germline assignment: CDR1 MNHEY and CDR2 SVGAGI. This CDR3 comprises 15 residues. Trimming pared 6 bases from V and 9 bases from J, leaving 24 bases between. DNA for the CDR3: TGTGCCAGCAGCGTCGGAGGGACGGAAAGGATTGGGCAGTACTTC. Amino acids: CASSVGGTERIGQYF.

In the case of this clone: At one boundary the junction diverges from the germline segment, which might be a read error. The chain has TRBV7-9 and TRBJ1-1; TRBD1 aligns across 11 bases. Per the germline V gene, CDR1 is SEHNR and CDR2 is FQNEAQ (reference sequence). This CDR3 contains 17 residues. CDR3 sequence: CASTNRDRGLGNSEAFF. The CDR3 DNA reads TGTGCCAGCACCAACCGGGACAGGGGGTTGGGGAACAGTGAAGCTTTCTTT.

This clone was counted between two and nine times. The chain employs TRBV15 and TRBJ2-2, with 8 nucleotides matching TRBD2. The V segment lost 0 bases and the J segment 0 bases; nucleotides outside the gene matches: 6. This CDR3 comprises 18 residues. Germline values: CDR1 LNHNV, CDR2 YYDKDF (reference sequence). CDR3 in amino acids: CATSRDPAGATNTGELFF. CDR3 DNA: TGTGCCACCAGCAGAGATCCAGCGGGGGCTACGAACACCGGGGAGCTGTTTTTT. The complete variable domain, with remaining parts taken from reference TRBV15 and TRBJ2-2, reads DAMVIQNPRYQVTQFGKPVTLSCSQTLNHNVMYWYQQKSSQAPKLLFHYYDKDFNNEADTPDNFQSRRPNTSFCFLDIRSPGLGDTAMYLCATSRDPAGATNTGELFFGEGSRLTVL.

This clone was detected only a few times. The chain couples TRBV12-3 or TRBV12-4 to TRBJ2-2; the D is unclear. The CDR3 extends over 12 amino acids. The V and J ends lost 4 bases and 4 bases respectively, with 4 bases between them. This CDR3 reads CASSSSTGELFF. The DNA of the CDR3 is TGTGCCAGCAGTTCCAGCACCGGGGAGCTGTTTTTT.

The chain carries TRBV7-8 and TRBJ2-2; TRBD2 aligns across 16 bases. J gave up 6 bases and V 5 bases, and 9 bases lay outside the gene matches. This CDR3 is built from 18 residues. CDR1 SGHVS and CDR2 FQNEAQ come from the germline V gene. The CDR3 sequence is CASSPSGTSGRAPGELFF. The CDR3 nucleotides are TGTGCCAGCAGCCCCAGCGGGACTAGCGGGAGGGCCCCCGGGGAGCTGTTTTTT.

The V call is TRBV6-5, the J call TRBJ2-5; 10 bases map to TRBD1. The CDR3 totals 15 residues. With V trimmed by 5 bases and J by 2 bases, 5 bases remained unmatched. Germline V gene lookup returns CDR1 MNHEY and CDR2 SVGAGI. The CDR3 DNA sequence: TGTGCCAGCAGTCACCGGGACAGGGGACAAGAGACCCAGTACTTC. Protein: CASSHRDRGQETQYF.

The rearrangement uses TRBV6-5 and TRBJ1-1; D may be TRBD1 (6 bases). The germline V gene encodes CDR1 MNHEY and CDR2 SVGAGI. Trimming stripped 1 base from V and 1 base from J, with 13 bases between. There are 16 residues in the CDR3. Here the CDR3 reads CASSYWQGIENTEAFF. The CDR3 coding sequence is TGTGCCAGCAGTTACTGGCAGGGGATTGAGAACACTGAAGCTTTCTTT.

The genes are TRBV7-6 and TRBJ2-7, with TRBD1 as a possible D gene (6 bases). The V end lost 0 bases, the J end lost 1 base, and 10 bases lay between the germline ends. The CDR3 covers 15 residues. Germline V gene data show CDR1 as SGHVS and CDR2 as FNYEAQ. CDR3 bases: TGTGCCAGCAGCTTAGCGTCTGACAGGTCCTACGAGCAGTACTTC. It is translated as CASSLASDRSYEQYF.

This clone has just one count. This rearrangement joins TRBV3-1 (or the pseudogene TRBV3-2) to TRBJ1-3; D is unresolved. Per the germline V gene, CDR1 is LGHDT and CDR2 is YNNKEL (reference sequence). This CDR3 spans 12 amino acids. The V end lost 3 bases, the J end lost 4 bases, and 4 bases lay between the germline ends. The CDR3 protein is CASSHGGNTIYF. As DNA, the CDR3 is TGTGCCAGCAGCCACGGGGGAAACACCATATATTTT.

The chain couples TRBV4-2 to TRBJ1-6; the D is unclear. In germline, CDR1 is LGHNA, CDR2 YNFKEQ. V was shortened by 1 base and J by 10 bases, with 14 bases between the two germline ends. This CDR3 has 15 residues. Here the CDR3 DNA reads TGTGCCAGCAGCCAAGTGCGTTCCCTGAACTCACCCCTCCACTTT. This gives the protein CASSQVRSLNSPLHF.

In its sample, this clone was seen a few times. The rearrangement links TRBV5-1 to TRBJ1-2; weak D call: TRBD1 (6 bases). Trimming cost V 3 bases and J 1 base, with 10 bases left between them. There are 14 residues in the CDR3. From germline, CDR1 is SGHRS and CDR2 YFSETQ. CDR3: CASSSQGNNYGYTF. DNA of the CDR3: TGCGCCAGCAGCTCTCAGGGGAATAACTATGGCTACACCTTC.

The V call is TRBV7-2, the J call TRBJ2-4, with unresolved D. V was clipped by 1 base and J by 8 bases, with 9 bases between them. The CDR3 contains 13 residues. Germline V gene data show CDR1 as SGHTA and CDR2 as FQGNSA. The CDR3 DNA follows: TGTGCCAGCAGCTTAGGAATCGGAGACATTCAGTACTTC. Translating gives CASSLGIGDIQYF.

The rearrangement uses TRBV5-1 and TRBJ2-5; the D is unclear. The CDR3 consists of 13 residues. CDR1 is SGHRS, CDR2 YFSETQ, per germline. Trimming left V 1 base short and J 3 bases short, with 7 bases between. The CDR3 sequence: CASSLLREETQYF. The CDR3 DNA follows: TGCGCCAGCAGCTTGCTTCGGGAAGAGACCCAGTACTTC.

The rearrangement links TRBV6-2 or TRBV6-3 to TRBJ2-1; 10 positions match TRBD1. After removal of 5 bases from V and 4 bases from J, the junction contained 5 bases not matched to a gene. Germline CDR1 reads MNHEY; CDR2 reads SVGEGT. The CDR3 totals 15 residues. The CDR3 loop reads CASSRQGAMYNEQFF. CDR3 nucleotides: TGTGCCAGCAGTCGACAGGGGGCTATGTACAATGAGCAGTTCTTC.

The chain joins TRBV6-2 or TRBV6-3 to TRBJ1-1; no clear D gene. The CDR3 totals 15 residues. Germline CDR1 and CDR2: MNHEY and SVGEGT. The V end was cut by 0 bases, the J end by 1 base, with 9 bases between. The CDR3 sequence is CASSYSTRGNTEAFF. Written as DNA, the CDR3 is TGTGCCAGCAGTTACTCGACTCGGGGGAACACTGAAGCTTTCTTT.

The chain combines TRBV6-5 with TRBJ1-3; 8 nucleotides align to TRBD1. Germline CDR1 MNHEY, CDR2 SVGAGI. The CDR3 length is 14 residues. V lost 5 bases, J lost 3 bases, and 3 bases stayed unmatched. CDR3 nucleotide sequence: TGTGCCAGCAGTAATGGACAGGGTGGAAACACCATATATTTT. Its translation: CASSNGQGGNTIYF.

The CDR3 bases are TGCGCCAGCAGCCCGGGACATCGGGCGGACACTGAAGCTTTCTTT. Translation gives CASSPGHRADTEAFF. The chain is built from TRBV5-1 and TRBJ1-1, with TRBD1 as a possible D gene (6 bases). The germline V gene has CDR1 SGHRS and CDR2 YFSETQ. Trimming pared 4 bases from V and 3 bases from J, leaving 16 bases between. CDR3 size: 15 residues. The full variable domain, with the rest looked up from reference TRBV5-1 and TRBJ1-1, is KAGVTQTPRYLIKTRGQQVTLSCSPISGHRSVSWYQQTPGQGLQFLFEYFSETQRNKGNFPGRFSGRQFSNSRSEMNVSTLELGDSALYLCASSPGHRADTEAFFGQGTRLTVV.

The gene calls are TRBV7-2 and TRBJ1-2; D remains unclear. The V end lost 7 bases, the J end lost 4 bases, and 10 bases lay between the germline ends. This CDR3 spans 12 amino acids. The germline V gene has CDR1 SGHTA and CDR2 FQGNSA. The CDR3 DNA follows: TGTGCCAGCACCCCAGTCATCTATGGCTACACCTTC. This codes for CASTPVIYGYTF.

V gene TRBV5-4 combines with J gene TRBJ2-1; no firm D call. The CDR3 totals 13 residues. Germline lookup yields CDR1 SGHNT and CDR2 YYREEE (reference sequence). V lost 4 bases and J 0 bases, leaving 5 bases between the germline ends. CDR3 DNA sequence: TGTGCCAGCAGCCCTAACTCCTACAATGAGCAGTTCTTC. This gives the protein CASSPNSYNEQFF.

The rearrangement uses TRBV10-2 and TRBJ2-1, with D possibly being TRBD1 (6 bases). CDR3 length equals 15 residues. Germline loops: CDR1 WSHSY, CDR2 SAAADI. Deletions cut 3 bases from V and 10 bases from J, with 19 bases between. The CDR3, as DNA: TGCGCCAGCAGTGAAGGGCTAGGGACACTACGGGAGCAGTTCTTC. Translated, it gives CASSEGLGTLREQFF.